This TCR beta chain came from a study of T cell responses to AZD1222 COVID-19 vaccine. Study conclusions and caveats: Donors were mostly white British, more females; clonal diversity possibly underestimated. CD4 TCRs linked to vaccination spanned spike, dominating at 160-218 and 743-854.

CDR1 GTSNPN and CDR2 SVGIG come from the germline V gene (reference sequence). V lost 0 bases, J lost 0 bases, and 2 bases stayed unmatched. The CDR3 loop spans 14 amino acids. Assay: immunoSEQ multiplex PCR; the TCRdb copy retains only in-frame clones and omits some. Of 69,000 or so clones listed, 70% to 90% are singletons. This clone appeared once. Antigen specificity is unknown. The source is an adult who received the MenACWY meningococcal vaccine as a control. This sequence joins TRBV30 and TRBJ2-7; 7 nucleotides align to TRBD1. The specimen was peripheral blood, collected 28 days after the second dose of the MenACWY control vaccine. This CDR3 is CAWSVGDSSYEQYF. The CDR3 DNA sequence: TGTGCCTGGAGTGTAGGGGACAGCTCCTACGAGCAGTACTTC. Looking up the rest from reference TRBV30 and TRBJ2-7 gives the full variable domain: SQTIHQWPATLVQPVGSPLSLECTVEGTSNPNLYWYRQAAGRGLQLLFYSVGIGQISSEVPQNLSASRPQDRQFILSSKKLLLSDSGFYLCAWSVGDSSYEQYFGPGTRLTVT.